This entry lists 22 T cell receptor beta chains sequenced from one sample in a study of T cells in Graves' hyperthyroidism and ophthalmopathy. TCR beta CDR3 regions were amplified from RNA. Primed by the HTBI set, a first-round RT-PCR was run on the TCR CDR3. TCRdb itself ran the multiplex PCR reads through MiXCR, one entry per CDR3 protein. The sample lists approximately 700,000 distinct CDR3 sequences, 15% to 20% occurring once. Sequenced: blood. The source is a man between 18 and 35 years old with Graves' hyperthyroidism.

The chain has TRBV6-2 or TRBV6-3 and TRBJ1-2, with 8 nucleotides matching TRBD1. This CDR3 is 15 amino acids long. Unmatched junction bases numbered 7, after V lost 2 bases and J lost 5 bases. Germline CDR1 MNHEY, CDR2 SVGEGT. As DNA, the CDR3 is TGTGCCAGCAGTTACGGGGGTCAGGGGGCTTATGGCTACACCTTC. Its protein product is CASSYGGQGAYGYTF.

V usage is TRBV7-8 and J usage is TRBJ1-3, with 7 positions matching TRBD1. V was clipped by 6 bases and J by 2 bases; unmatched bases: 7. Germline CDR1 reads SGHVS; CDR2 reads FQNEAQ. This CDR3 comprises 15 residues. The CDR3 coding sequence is TGTGCCAGCAGTTCCCCGACAGGGACTGGAAACACCATATATTTT. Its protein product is CASSSPTGTGNTIYF.

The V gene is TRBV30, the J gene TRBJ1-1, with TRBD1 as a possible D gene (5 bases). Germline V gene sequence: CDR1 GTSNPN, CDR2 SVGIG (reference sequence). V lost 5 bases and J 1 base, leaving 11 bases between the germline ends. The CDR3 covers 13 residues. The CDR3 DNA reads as TGTGCCTGGGGTACGAGGGGGAACACTGAAGCTTTCTTT. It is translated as CAWGTRGNTEAFF.

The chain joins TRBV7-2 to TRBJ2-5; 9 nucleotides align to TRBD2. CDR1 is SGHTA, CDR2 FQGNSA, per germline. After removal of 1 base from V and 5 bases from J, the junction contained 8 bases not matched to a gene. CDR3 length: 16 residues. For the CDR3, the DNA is TGTGCCAGCAGCTTAGGCCAGCGGGAGGTCGGGGAGACCCAGTACTTC. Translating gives CASSLGQREVGETQYF.

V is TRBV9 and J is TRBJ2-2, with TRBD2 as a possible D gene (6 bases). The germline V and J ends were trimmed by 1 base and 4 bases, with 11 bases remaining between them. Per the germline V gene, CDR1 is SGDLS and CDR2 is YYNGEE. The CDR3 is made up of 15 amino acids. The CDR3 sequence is CASSVTGDITGELFF. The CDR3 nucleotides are TGTGCCAGCAGCGTAACGGGAGACATCACCGGGGAGCTGTTTTTT. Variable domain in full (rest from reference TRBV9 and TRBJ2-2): DSGVTQTPKHLITATGQRVTLRCSPRSGDLSVYWYQQSLDQGLQFLIQYYNGEERAKGNILERFSAQQFPDLHSELNLSSLELGDSALYFCASSVTGDITGELFFGEGSRLTVL.

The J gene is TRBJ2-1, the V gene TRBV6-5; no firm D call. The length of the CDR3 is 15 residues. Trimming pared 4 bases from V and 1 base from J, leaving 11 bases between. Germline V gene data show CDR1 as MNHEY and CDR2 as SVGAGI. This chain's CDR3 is CASSSDVQSYNEQFF. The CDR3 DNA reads TGTGCCAGCAGTTCGGACGTCCAATCCTACAATGAGCAGTTCTTC.

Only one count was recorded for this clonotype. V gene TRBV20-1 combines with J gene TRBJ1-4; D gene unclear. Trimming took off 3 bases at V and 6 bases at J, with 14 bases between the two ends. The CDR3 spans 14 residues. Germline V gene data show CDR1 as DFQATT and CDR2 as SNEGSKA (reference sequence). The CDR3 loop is CSASGRALDEKLFF. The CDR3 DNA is TGCAGTGCTAGTGGTCGTGCGTTGGATGAAAAACTGTTTTTT.

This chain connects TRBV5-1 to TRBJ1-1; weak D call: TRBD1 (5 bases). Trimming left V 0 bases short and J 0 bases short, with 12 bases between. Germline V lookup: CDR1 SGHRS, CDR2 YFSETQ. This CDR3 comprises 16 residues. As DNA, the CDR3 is TGCGCCAGCAGCTTGGGACAGATAAGAATGAACACTGAAGCTTTCTTT. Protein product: CASSLGQIRMNTEAFF.

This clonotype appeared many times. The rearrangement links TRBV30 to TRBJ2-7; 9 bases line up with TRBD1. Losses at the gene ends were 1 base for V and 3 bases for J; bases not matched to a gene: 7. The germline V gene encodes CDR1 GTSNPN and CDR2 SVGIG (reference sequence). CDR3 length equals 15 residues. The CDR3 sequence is CAWSGVPGQGYEQYF. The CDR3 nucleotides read TGTGCCTGGAGTGGTGTCCCGGGACAGGGCTACGAGCAGTACTTC.

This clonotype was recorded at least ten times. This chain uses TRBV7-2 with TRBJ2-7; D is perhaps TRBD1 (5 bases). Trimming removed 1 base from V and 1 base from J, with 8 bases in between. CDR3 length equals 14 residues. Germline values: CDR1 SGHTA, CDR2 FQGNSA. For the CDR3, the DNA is TGTGCCAGCAGCTTAGGCAGGGTATCCTACGAGCAGTACTTC. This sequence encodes CASSLGRVSYEQYF.

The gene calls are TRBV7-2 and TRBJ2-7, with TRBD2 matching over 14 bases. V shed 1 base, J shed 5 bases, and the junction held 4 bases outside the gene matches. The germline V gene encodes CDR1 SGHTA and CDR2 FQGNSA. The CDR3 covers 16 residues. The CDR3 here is CASSLGRGLAGDEQYF. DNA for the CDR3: TGTGCCAGCAGCTTAGGTAGGGGACTAGCGGGAGACGAGCAGTACTTC.

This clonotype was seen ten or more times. The CDR3: CARRGQNYNEQFF. CDR3 nucleotides: TGTGCCAGACGGGGACAGAACTACAATGAGCAGTTCTTC. The rearrangement uses TRBV2 and TRBJ2-1; 7 bases agree with TRBD1. The CDR3 contains 13 residues. Germline V lookup: CDR1 SNHLY, CDR2 FYNNEI. After removal of 9 bases from V and 3 bases from J, the junction contained 5 bases not matched to a gene.

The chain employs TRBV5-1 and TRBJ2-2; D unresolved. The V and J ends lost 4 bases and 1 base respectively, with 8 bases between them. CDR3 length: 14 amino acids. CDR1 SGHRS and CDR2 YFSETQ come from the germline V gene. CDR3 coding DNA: TGCGCCAGCAGCCAAGACGGGAACACCGGGGAGCTGTTTTTT. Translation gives CASSQDGNTGELFF.

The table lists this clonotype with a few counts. The CDR3: CASNMGTGVEAFF. CDR3 bases: TGTGCCAGTAATATGGGGACAGGGGTTGAAGCTTTCTTT. V gene TRBV19 combines with J gene TRBJ1-1; TRBD1 agrees at 10 bases. The J segment lost 7 bases and the V segment lost 7 bases, leaving 6 bases of the junction unmatched. Germline CDR1 LNHDA, CDR2 SQIVND (reference sequence). This CDR3 has 13 amino acids.

The CDR3 region has the DNA TGTGCCAGCAGCCCGGGACTAGCGGGAGGCCCCCCTCCGAGGAATGAGCAGTTCTTC. Protein product: CASSPGLAGGPPPRNEQFF. The chain recombines TRBV28 with TRBJ2-1; 15 bases are a match to TRBD2. CDR3 length: 19 residues. CDR1 is MDHEN and CDR2 is SYDVKM in the germline V gene. The V segment lost 6 bases and the J segment 7 bases; nucleotides outside the gene matches: 16.

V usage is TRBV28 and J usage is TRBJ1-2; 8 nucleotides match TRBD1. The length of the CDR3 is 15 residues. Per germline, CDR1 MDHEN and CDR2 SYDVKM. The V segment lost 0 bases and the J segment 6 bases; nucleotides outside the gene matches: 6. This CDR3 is CASSLWRTGRHGYTF. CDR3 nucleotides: TGTGCCAGCAGTTTATGGCGGACAGGGCGCCATGGCTACACCTTC.

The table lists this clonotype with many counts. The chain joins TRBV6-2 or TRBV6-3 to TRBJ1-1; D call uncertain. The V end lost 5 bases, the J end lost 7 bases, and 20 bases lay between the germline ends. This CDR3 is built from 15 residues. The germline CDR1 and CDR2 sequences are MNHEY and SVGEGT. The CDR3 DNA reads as TGTGCCAGCAGTCGTGGCCAGCTCCAAGAATATGAAGCTTTCTTT. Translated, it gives CASSRGQLQEYEAFF.

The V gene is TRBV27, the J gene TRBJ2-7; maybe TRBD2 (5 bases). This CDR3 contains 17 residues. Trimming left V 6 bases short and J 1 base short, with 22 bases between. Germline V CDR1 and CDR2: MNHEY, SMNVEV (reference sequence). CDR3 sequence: CASSQGSRRPGSYEQYF. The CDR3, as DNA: TGTGCCAGCAGCCAAGGGTCCAGGAGGCCGGGGTCCTACGAGCAGTACTTC.

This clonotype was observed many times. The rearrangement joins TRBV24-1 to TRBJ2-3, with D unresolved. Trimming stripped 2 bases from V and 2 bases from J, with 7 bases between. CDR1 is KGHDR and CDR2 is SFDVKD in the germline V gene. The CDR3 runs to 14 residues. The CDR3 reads CATSDYGNTDTQYF. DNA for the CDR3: TGTGCCACCAGTGATTACGGCAACACAGATACGCAGTATTTT.

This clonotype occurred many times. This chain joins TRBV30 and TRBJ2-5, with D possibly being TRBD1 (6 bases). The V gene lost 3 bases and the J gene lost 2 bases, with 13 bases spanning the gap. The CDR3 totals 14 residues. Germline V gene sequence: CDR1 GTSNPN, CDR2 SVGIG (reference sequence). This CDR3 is CAWRSGQGQETQYF. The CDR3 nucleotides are TGTGCCTGGAGGTCGGGGCAGGGGCAAGAGACCCAGTACTTC. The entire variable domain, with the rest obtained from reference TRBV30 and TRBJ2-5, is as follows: SQTIHQWPATLVQPVGSPLSLECTVEGTSNPNLYWYRQAAGRGLQLLFYSVGIGQISSEVPQNLSASRPQDRQFILSSKKLLLSDSGFYLCAWRSGQGQETQYFGPGTRLLVL.

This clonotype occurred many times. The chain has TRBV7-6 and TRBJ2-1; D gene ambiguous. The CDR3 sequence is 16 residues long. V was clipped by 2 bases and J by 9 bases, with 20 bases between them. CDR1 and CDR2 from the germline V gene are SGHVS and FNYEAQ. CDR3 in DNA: TGTGCCAGCAGCTTATCATCATCCCCGGGCTGGGGTGAGCAGTTCTTC. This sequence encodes CASSLSSSPGWGEQFF. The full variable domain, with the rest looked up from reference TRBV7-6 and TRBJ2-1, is GAGVSQSPRYKVTKRGQDVALRCDPISGHVSLYWYRQALGQGPEFLTYFNYEAQQDKSGLPNDRFSAERPEGSISTLTIQRTEQRDSAMYRCASSLSSSPGWGEQFFGPGTRLTVL.

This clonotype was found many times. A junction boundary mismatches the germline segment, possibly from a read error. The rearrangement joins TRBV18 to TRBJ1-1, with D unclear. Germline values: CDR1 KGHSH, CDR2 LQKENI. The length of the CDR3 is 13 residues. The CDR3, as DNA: TGTGCCAGCTCACCAAACACAAACAGTGAAGCTTTCTTT. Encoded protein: CASSPNTNSEAFF.